This record covers a single TCR beta chain. Its antigen is unidentified. These data come from a study of T cell responses to AZD1222 COVID-19 vaccine. Broader study findings: Spike-specific TCR breadth rose after two AZD1222 doses, and depth rose as well. Dominant CD4 TCR responses targeted spike regions 160-218 and 743-854. Clonal diversity was possibly underestimated, and the donors were mostly white British, with more females.

Germline-derived CDR1 and CDR2 are SGHNT and YENEEA. V shed 5 bases and J shed 5 bases, with 10 bases lying between them. The CDR3 consists of 13 residues. Profiled with immunoSEQ multiplex PCR; TCRdb holds only in-frame clones, not every one. The sample holds over 150,000 clones, approximately 90% seen once. V is TRBV11-3 and J is TRBJ2-1; D remains unclear. The TCR comes from an adult in good health. The input for sequencing was peripheral blood, taken on day 0 of AZD1222 vaccination. DNA of the CDR3: TGTGCCAGCAGCCGCAGCGATAACAATGAGCAGTTCTTC. Translated: CASSRSDNNEQFF.